Reported below is one T cell receptor (beta chain). Its antigen remains unidentified. The CDR3 consists of 12 residues. The germline V gene encodes CDR1 MNHEY and CDR2 SVGEGT. V was cut by 6 bases and J by 4 bases, with 10 bases left in between. This entry belongs to a study of post-analysis software for immune sequencing data. Study-wide results and caveats: With F measure, samples from one preparation batch clustered together strongly. Higher frequency in patients than in controls was seen for a handful of TRBV segments, with TRBV5-6, TRBV5-1 and TRBV20-1 among them. Diversity measured as normalized Chao1 was significantly lower in multiple sclerosis patients than in controls.

Unique molecular identifiers featured in each of the TCR beta cDNA libraries. TCRdb recomputed calls from the PCR reads with MiXCR, one row per CDR3 protein. The repertoire includes about 680,000 distinct CDR3 sequences, approximately 60% of them detected once, and around 10% sits in the top ten. Sequencing was performed on blood. The TCR originated in a girl between 2 and 10 years old with multiple sclerosis. The chain is built from TRBV6-2 or TRBV6-3 and TRBJ2-7; D remains unclear. The CDR3 protein is CASRTLGYEQYF. The CDR3 nucleotides are TGTGCCAGCAGAACCCTTGGTTACGAGCAGTACTTC.